These T cell receptor beta chains were read from a single sample in a study of CD8 T cells in ankylosing spondylitis. TCRdb reprocessed the 5' RACE reads via MiXCR and lists one record per CDR3 protein. The sample lists about 130,000 distinct CDR3 sequences; approximately 15% were seen once. Sequenced sample: blood, either unsorted or a sorted T cell fraction (not recorded which). These receptors were obtained from a female donor with ankylosing spondylitis or in good health (not recorded which). Each CDR3 is given with its conserved first and last residue. A D gene is named only where the DNA matches it firmly. Where a row states a size, it is once, few, many or the class of an expanded clone; other rows omit it.

J: TRBJ2-3; D: TRBD2; size: NA; V: TRBV4-2; DNA: TGTGCCAGCAGCCAAGATCCGGGGACTAGCGGGAGTTTATATACGCAGTATTTT; CDR3: CASSQDPGTSGSLYTQYF
J: TRBJ2-1; D: NA; size: NA; V: TRBV20-1; DNA: TGCAGTGCTAGCATCCTCGGGTCTTACAATGAGCAGTTCTTC; CDR3: CSASILGSYNEQFF
J: TRBJ2-7; D: NA; size: many; V: TRBV28; DNA: TGTGCCAGCAGTTCCCACGACAGACGAACCTACGAGCAGTACTTC; CDR3: CASSSHDRRTYEQYF
J: TRBJ1-1; D: NA; size: NA; V: TRBV7-8; DNA: TGTGCCAGCAGCCCTGGCCGGGGGGCTGGGGACACTGAAGCTTTCTTT; CDR3: CASSPGRGAGDTEAFF
J: TRBJ2-3; D: NA; size: NA; V: TRBV2; DNA: TGTGCCAGCAGTGACAGGGTGGATACGCAGTATTTT; CDR3: CASSDRVDTQYF
J: TRBJ2-3; D: NA; size: NA; V: TRBV11-2; DNA: TGTGCCAGCAGCTCGCTACCCTATCTTGAAGCCCCGAGCACAGATACGCAGTATTTT; CDR3: CASSSLPYLEAPSTDTQYF
J: TRBJ2-1; D: NA; size: NA; V: TRBV6-1; DNA: TGTGCCAGCAGTGCGACAGGCCAATACAATGAGCAGTTCTTC; CDR3: CASSATGQYNEQFF
J: TRBJ2-7; D: NA; size: many; V: TRBV29-1; DNA: TGCAGCGTTGGTTCTTCTTTAGGACCTTACGAGCAGTACTTC; CDR3: CSVGSSLGPYEQYF
J: TRBJ2-5; D: NA; size: few; V: TRBV6-5; DNA: TGTGCCAGCGCCCGGGGCGAGGAGACCCAGTACTTC; CDR3: CASARGEETQYF
J: TRBJ1-2; D: TRBD1; size: many; V: TRBV12-3/TRBV12-4; DNA: TGTGCCAGCAGTTCTCCGGGACAGCATCACTATGGCTACACCTTC; CDR3: CASSSPGQHHYGYTF
J: TRBJ2-2; D: NA; size: many; V: TRBV5-1; DNA: TGCGCCAGCAGCGACCCAGGCCCTACCACCGGGGAGCTGTTTTTT; CDR3: CASSDPGPTTGELFF
J: TRBJ1-6; D: NA; size: many; V: TRBV5-5; DNA: TGTGCCAGCAGCTTGTCGGAAGGACACCTCTTCCACTTT; CDR3: CASSLSEGHLFHF
J: TRBJ2-5; D: NA; size: NA; V: TRBV18; DNA: TGTGCCAGCTCACCACCGGGTGTCGAGACCCAGTACTTC; CDR3: CASSPPGVETQYF